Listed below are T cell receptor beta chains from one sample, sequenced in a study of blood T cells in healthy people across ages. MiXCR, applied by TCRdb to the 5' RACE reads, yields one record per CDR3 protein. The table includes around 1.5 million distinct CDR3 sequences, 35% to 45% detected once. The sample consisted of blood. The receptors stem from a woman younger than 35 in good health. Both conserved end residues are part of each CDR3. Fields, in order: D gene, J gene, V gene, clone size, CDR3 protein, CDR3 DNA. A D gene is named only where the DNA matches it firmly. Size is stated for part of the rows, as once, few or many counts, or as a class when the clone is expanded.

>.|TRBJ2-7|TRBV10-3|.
CAISEAGTNYEQYF
TGTGCCATCAGTGAGGCGGGGACAAACTACGAGCAGTACTTC
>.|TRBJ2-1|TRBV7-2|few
CASSLESRQKKEQFF
TGTGCCAGCAGCTTAGAAAGTCGGCAAAAGAAGGAGCAGTTCTTC
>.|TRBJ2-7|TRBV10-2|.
CASSDLDGRYEQYF
TGCGCCAGCAGTGACTTGGACGGCAGATACGAGCAGTACTTC
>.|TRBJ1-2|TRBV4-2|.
CASSQRGILNYGYTF
TGTGCCAGCAGCCAAAGGGGGATTTTAAACTATGGCTACACCTTC
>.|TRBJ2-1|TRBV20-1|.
CSARDLNGIGSSYNEQFF
TGCAGTGCTAGAGATCTTAATGGGATCGGGTCCTCCTACAATGAGCAGTTCTTC
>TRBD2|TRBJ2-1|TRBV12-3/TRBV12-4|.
CASSFRTSGREQFF
TGTGCCAGCAGTTTCCGGACTAGCGGGAGAGAGCAGTTCTTC
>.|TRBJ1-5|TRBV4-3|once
CASSQDWADNQPQHF
TGCGCCAGCAGCCAAGATTGGGCGGACAATCAGCCCCAGCATTTT
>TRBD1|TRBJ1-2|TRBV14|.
CASSLPGTGGGYTF
TGTGCCAGCAGCCTCCCAGGGACAGGCGGCGGCTACACCTTC
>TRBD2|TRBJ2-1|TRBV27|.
CASSPAWSSGSNEQFF
TGTGCCAGCAGTCCGGCCTGGTCTAGCGGGAGCAATGAGCAGTTCTTC
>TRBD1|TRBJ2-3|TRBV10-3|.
CAITRPGTGGTDTQYF
TGTGCCATCACCCGTCCCGGGACAGGGGGCACAGATACGCAGTATTTT
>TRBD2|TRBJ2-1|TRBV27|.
CASSKSSGGAYNEQFF
TGTGCCAGCAGTAAAAGTAGCGGGGGGGCATACAATGAGCAGTTCTTC
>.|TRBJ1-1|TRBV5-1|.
CASSWGIDPEAFF
TGCGCCAGCAGCTGGGGGATAGATCCTGAAGCTTTCTTT
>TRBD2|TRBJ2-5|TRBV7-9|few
CASSLRGISQETQYF
TGTGCCAGCAGCTTGCGGGGGATCAGCCAAGAGACCCAGTACTTC
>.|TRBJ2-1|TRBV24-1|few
CATSDSDGSRRDNEQFF
TGTGCCACCAGTGACTCGGACGGTAGTCGGAGGGACAATGAGCAGTTCTTC
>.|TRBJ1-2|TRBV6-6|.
CAGGLNYGYTF
TGTGCCGGTGGTCTTAACTATGGCTACACCTTC
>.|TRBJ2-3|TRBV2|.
CASSVLGGASTDTQYF
TGTGCCAGCAGTGTCCTCGGGGGAGCTAGCACAGATACGCAGTATTTT
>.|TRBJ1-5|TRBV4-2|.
CASSPLQEYQPQHF
TGTGCCAGCAGCCCCCTACAGGAGTATCAGCCCCAGCATTTT
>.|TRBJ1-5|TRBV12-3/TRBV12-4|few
CASSLRGGISNQPQHF
TGTGCCAGCAGTTTACGGGGGGGGATTAGCAATCAGCCCCAGCATTTT